The 9 T cell receptor beta chains below were found in one sample sequenced in a study of PD-L1 blockade in urothelial cancer. Clones were read by immunoSEQ multiplex PCR, and TCRdb kept only the in-frame ones, dropping some. The repertoire has about 100,000 clones, over 80% of them found once; the top ten carry just over 0.9%. The starting material was PBMCs, obtained around atezolizumab (anti-PD-L1) treatment. These receptors all stem from a woman over 75 with urothelial cancer.

The chain is built from TRBV15 and TRBJ2-7; D unresolved. CDR3 size: 15 residues. In germline, CDR1 is LNHNV, CDR2 YYDKDF (reference sequence). The ends were cut back, 0 bases at V and 5 bases at J, with 14 bases in the middle. CDR3 nucleotide sequence: TGTGCCACCAGCAGAGATGGCAGGTCCTTCAACGAGCAGTACTTC. Protein: CATSRDGRSFNEQYF.

The rearrangement joins TRBV18 to TRBJ1-5; a weak D match, TRBD1 (6 bases). Germline CDR1 is KGHSH and CDR2 is LQKENI. V was pared by 8 bases and J by 6 bases, with 20 bases between. This CDR3 has 15 amino acids. The CDR3 bases are TGTGCCAGCACAAGCAATCACAGGGAGGGTCAGCCCCAGCATTTT. Encoded protein: CASTSNHREGQPQHF.

The rearrangement joins TRBV7-2 to TRBJ2-7, with a possible D match to TRBD1 (5 bases). In germline, CDR1 is SGHTA, CDR2 FQGNSA. The CDR3 sequence is 14 residues long. V gave up 2 bases and J gave up 2 bases, with 10 bases separating them. CDR3 amino acids: CASSLFTGTYEQYF. CDR3 sequence (DNA): TGTGCCAGCAGCTTATTTACAGGAACCTACGAGCAGTACTTC.

The chain uses TRBV6-5 and TRBJ1-2; TRBD1 might be the D (5 bases). The CDR3 loop spans 13 amino acids. Trimming removed 6 bases from V and 3 bases from J, with 11 bases in between. Germline V CDR1 and CDR2: MNHEY, SVGAGI. This CDR3 reads CASSYGGDYGYTF. The CDR3 nucleotides are TGTGCCAGCAGCTACGGGGGGGACTATGGCTACACCTTC.

V and J are TRBV28 and TRBJ1-2, with 7 bases lining up with TRBD1. J was trimmed by 6 bases and V by 2 bases; bases with no gene match: 15. Germline V CDR1 and CDR2: MDHEN, SYDVKM. The CDR3 is 17 residues long. The CDR3 region is CASSLITIGQDGNGYTF. The CDR3 DNA reads TGTGCCAGCAGTTTAATTACGATAGGACAGGACGGGAATGGCTACACCTTC.

The genes are TRBV2 and TRBJ2-2; D is perhaps TRBD1 (6 bases). V lost 1 base and J lost 7, with 7 bases in between. The CDR3 has 13 residues. Germline V gene data show CDR1 as SNHLY and CDR2 as FYNNEI. DNA for the CDR3: TGTGCCAGCAGTGAAGTAGGGGGCGGGGAGCTGTTTTTT. It translates to CASSEVGGGELFF.

V and J are TRBV5-1 and TRBJ2-1; TRBD2 matches at 12 bases. V gave up 3 bases and J gave up 4 bases; unmatched junction bases: 5. Germline V CDR1 and CDR2: SGHRS, YFSETQ. The CDR3 consists of 16 residues. The CDR3 loop reads CASSWSTSGGYNEQFF. In DNA, the CDR3 is TGCGCCAGCAGCTGGTCAACTAGCGGGGGGTACAATGAGCAGTTCTTC.

V and J are TRBV6-1 and TRBJ2-3; 12 nucleotides align to TRBD2. Germline V lookup: CDR1 MNHNS, CDR2 SASEGT. The length of the CDR3 is 14 residues. Trimming cost V 6 bases and J 3 bases; bases outside gene matches: 1. CDR3 residues: CASRTSGRTDTQYF. The CDR3 DNA sequence: TGTGCCAGCAGAACTAGCGGGAGGACAGATACGCAGTATTTT.

The chain combines TRBV15 with TRBJ2-6, with unresolved D. This CDR3 spans 13 amino acids. Germline assignment: CDR1 LNHNV and CDR2 YYDKDF (reference sequence). Trimming cost V 9 bases and J 0 bases, with 6 bases left between them. CDR3 coding DNA: TGTGCCACTAGGAGCTCTGGGGCCAACGTCCTGACTTTC. Its protein product is CATRSSGANVLTF.